This T cell receptor (beta chain) was recovered during a study of blood T cell repertoires in COVID-19. Study summary: Acute-phase and convalescent COVID-19 samples originated in the United States, Italy and Spain. In each case, the material was cDNA or gDNA derived from T cells, B-cell-depleted T cells, or PBMCs.

This clone is a singleton in its sample. Sequencing was performed with immunoSEQ multiplex PCR; in TCRdb, only in-frame clones are kept and a portion is missing. The data show approximately 500,000 clones, 85% to 90% seen once. J lost 0 bases, V lost 5 bases, and 2 bases had no gene match. CDR3 length equals 14 residues. CDR1 SEHNR and CDR2 FQNEAQ come from the germline V gene (reference sequence). Seattle's enrolled individuals joined amid active infection and were then monitored longitudinally. Material for sequencing was peripheral blood. The rearrangement joins TRBV7-9 to TRBJ1-2; 8 positions agree with TRBD1. The clonotype comes from a woman aged 50 to 65 with COVID-19, enrolled during active disease. The CDR3 region is CASSQGQANYGYTF. CDR3 in DNA: TGTGCCAGCAGCCAGGGACAGGCTAACTATGGCTACACCTTC.